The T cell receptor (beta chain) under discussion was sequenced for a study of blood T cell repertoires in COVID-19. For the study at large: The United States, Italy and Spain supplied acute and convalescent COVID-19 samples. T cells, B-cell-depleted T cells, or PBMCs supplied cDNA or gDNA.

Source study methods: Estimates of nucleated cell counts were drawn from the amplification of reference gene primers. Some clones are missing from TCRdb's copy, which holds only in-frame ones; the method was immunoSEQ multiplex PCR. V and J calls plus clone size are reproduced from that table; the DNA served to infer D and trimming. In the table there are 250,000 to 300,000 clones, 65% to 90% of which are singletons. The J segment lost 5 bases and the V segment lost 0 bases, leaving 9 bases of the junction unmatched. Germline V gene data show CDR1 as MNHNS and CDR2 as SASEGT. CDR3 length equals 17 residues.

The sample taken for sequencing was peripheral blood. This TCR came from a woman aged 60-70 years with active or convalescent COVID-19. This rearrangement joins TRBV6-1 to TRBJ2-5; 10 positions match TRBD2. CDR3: CASSEARASGGEETQYF. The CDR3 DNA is TGTGCCAGCAGTGAAGCGAGGGCTAGCGGGGGAGAGGAGACCCAGTACTTC.